The entry that follows covers one TCR beta chain sequence. PCR involved 60 Vbeta and 13 Jbeta primers. Libraries were prepared by immunoSEQ multiplex PCR; TCRdb keeps only in-frame clonotypes and omits some of them. The sample shows approximately 110,000 clones, around 80% of them seen only once. This entry is derived from a study of cytomegalovirus exposure and HLA in healthy donors. Germline V gene lookup returns CDR1 KGHSH and CDR2 LQKENI. V gave up 4 bases and J gave up 7 bases, with 14 bases separating them. This CDR3 spans 14 amino acids. The chain employs TRBV18 and TRBJ2-1; tentative D call: TRBD2 (6 bases). The receptor comes from a man aged 45-65 years in good health and CMV-seronegative. Sequencing was performed on PBMCs. CDR3 in amino acids: CASSQAGPANEQFF. The CDR3, as DNA: TGTGCCAGCTCACAGGCGGGACCAGCGAATGAGCAGTTCTTC.